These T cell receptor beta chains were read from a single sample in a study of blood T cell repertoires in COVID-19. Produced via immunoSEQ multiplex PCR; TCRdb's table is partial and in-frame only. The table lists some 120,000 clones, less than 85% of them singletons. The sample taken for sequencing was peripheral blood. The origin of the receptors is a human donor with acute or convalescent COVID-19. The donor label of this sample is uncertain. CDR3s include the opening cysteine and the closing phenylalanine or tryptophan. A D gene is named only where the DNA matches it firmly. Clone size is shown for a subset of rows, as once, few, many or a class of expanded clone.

CDR3 protein: CASSPQQGNQPQHF; CDR3 DNA: TGTGCCAGCTCACCACAGCAGGGAAATCAGCCCCAGCATTTT; D gene: .; V gene: TRBV18; J gene: TRBJ1-5; clone size: once
CDR3 protein: CASSLYGTTGTDTQYF; CDR3 DNA: TGTGCCAGCAGCCTGTACGGGACTACAGGCACAGATACGCAGTATTTT; D gene: TRBD2; V gene: TRBV5-6; J gene: TRBJ2-3; clone size: .
CDR3 protein: CASSLSGLTQPQHF; CDR3 DNA: TGTGCCAGCAGTTTATCTGGCTTAACTCAGCCCCAGCATTTT; D gene: .; V gene: TRBV28; J gene: TRBJ1-5; clone size: .
CDR3 protein: CASSENEGAHSPLHF; CDR3 DNA: TGTGCCAGCAGTGAAAATGAGGGGGCTCATTCACCCCTCCACTTT; D gene: TRBD1; V gene: TRBV6-1; J gene: TRBJ1-6; clone size: once
CDR3 protein: CASSYSRSASEQFF; CDR3 DNA: TGTGCCAGCAGTTACTCGAGGAGCGCCTCGGAGCAGTTCTTC; D gene: .; V gene: TRBV6-5; J gene: TRBJ2-1; clone size: .
CDR3 protein: CSVDWLAGGNTEAFF; CDR3 DNA: TGCAGCGTTGATTGGTTGGCAGGGGGGAACACTGAAGCTTTCTTT; D gene: TRBD1; V gene: TRBV29-1; J gene: TRBJ1-1; clone size: few
CDR3 protein: CASSAGGGTTGELFF; CDR3 DNA: TGTGCCAGCAGCGCGGGGGGCGGGACGACAGGGGAGCTGTTTTTT; D gene: .; V gene: TRBV9; J gene: TRBJ2-2; clone size: .
CDR3 protein: CATSRGFGGYTF; CDR3 DNA: TGTGCCACCTCTCGGGGATTCGGCGGCTACACCTTC; D gene: .; V gene: TRBV24-1; J gene: TRBJ1-2; clone size: few
CDR3 protein: CASSGTGDEQFF; CDR3 DNA: TGTGCCAGCTCCGGGACAGGGGATGAGCAGTTCTTC; D gene: TRBD1; V gene: TRBV18; J gene: TRBJ2-1; clone size: .
CDR3 protein: CSVEDPGGMANEKLFF; CDR3 DNA: TGCAGCGTTGAAGATCCTGGGGGGATGGCTAATGAAAAACTGTTTTTT; D gene: .; V gene: TRBV29-1; J gene: TRBJ1-4; clone size: .
CDR3 protein: CASSFGTMTYEQYF; CDR3 DNA: TGTGCCAGCAGTTTTGGGACTATGACCTACGAGCAGTACTTC; D gene: TRBD2; V gene: TRBV28; J gene: TRBJ2-7; clone size: few
CDR3 protein: CASSPASGNQPQHF; CDR3 DNA: TGTGCCAGCAGCCCCGCGAGCGGCAATCAGCCCCAGCATTTT; D gene: .; V gene: TRBV4-2; J gene: TRBJ1-5; clone size: .
CDR3 protein: CASSLSGTGLTGELFF; CDR3 DNA: TGTGCCAGCAGTTTATCCGGGACAGGACTCACCGGGGAGCTGTTTTTT; D gene: TRBD1; V gene: TRBV27; J gene: TRBJ2-2; clone size: medium-sized
CDR3 protein: CASGRGLANEKLFF; CDR3 DNA: TGCGCCAGCGGCCGGGGGCTGGCTAATGAAAAACTGTTTTTT; D gene: .; V gene: TRBV4-1; J gene: TRBJ1-4; clone size: few
CDR3 protein: CASSLDHRDRIMNTEAFF; CDR3 DNA: TGTGCCAGCAGCTTAGATCACCGGGACAGGATCATGAACACTGAAGCTTTCTTT; D gene: TRBD1; V gene: TRBV11-2; J gene: TRBJ1-1; clone size: few
CDR3 protein: CASSFGYNEQFF; CDR3 DNA: TGTGCCAGCAGTTTCGGCTACAATGAGCAGTTCTTC; D gene: .; V gene: TRBV12-3/TRBV12-4; J gene: TRBJ2-1; clone size: once
CDR3 protein: CASSTQGASGGRPQHF; CDR3 DNA: TGTGCCAGCAGCACACAGGGGGCATCAGGCGGTCGGCCCCAGCATTTT; D gene: TRBD1; V gene: TRBV27; J gene: TRBJ1-5; clone size: many
CDR3 protein: CASSPDGVNTEAFF; CDR3 DNA: TGTGCCAGCTCACCGGACGGGGTGAACACTGAAGCTTTCTTT; D gene: .; V gene: TRBV18; J gene: TRBJ1-1; clone size: few
CDR3 protein: CASSRGTGSGYGYTF; CDR3 DNA: TGTGCCAGCAGTCGGGGGACCGGATCCGGGTATGGCTACACCTTC; D gene: .; V gene: TRBV6-5; J gene: TRBJ1-2; clone size: .
CDR3 protein: CASSLGRHTEAFF; CDR3 DNA: TGTGCCAGCAGCTTGGGGAGACACACTGAAGCTTTCTTT; D gene: .; V gene: TRBV11-2; J gene: TRBJ1-1; clone size: .
CDR3 protein: CASSQGPIGQTNNSPLHF; CDR3 DNA: TGTGCCAGCAGCCAAGGGCCTATAGGACAGACGAATAATTCACCCCTCCACTTT; D gene: .; V gene: TRBV3-1/TRBV3-2; J gene: TRBJ1-6; clone size: .
CDR3 protein: CASSSFGGPGNEQFF; CDR3 DNA: TGTGCCAGCAGCAGCTTCGGGGGGCCAGGGAATGAGCAGTTCTTC; D gene: .; V gene: TRBV9; J gene: TRBJ2-1; clone size: .
CDR3 protein: CAWSVPGLAAGTDTQYF; CDR3 DNA: TGTGCCTGGAGTGTCCCGGGACTAGCGGCCGGGACAGATACGCAGTATTTT; D gene: TRBD2; V gene: TRBV30; J gene: TRBJ2-3; clone size: .
CDR3 protein: CASSTWTGGRSTEAFF; CDR3 DNA: TGTGCCAGCAGCACCTGGACAGGGGGCAGGAGCACTGAAGCTTTCTTT; D gene: TRBD1; V gene: TRBV7-9; J gene: TRBJ1-1; clone size: .
CDR3 protein: CAWSVGRTRNYGYTF; CDR3 DNA: TGTGCCTGGAGTGTAGGGAGAACTAGAAACTATGGCTACACCTTC; D gene: .; V gene: TRBV30; J gene: TRBJ1-2; clone size: .
CDR3 protein: CAWGQGANQPQHF; CDR3 DNA: TGTGCCTGGGGACAGGGGGCCAATCAGCCCCAGCATTTT; D gene: TRBD1; V gene: TRBV30; J gene: TRBJ1-5; clone size: .
CDR3 protein: CASSFGTGKSNYGYTF; CDR3 DNA: TGTGCCAGCTCATTCGGGACAGGGAAATCTAACTATGGCTACACCTTC; D gene: TRBD1; V gene: TRBV18; J gene: TRBJ1-2; clone size: .
CDR3 protein: CASALGTELLKSYEQYF; CDR3 DNA: TGCGCCAGCGCCTTGGGGACAGAGCTTTTAAAATCATACGAGCAGTACTTC; D gene: TRBD1; V gene: TRBV5-1; J gene: TRBJ2-7; clone size: many
CDR3 protein: CASTPGYSPLHF; CDR3 DNA: TGTGCCAGCACCCCGGGGTATTCACCCCTCCACTTT; D gene: .; V gene: TRBV6-5; J gene: TRBJ1-6; clone size: .
CDR3 protein: CASSVGLTQVTGELFF; CDR3 DNA: TGTGCCAGCAGCGTAGGTCTAACACAGGTCACCGGGGAGCTGTTTTTT; D gene: .; V gene: TRBV9; J gene: TRBJ2-2; clone size: few
CDR3 protein: CASTRRRGWGGELFF; CDR3 DNA: TGTGCCAGCACCCGAAGGAGGGGCTGGGGCGGGGAGCTGTTTTTT; D gene: .; V gene: TRBV28; J gene: TRBJ2-2; clone size: .
CDR3 protein: CASSYARGNSPLHF; CDR3 DNA: TGCGCCAGCAGCTATGCCAGGGGGAATTCACCCCTCCACTTT; D gene: TRBD1; V gene: TRBV5-1; J gene: TRBJ1-6; clone size: .
CDR3 protein: CASSLWGLGTQFF; CDR3 DNA: TGTGCCAGCAGTTTATGGGGACTAGGAACGCAGTTCTTC; D gene: TRBD2; V gene: TRBV28; J gene: TRBJ2-1; clone size: .
CDR3 protein: CASSTPAAGKLFF; CDR3 DNA: TGTGCCAGCAGCACTCCGGCAGCGGGAAAACTGTTTTTT; D gene: .; V gene: TRBV28; J gene: TRBJ1-4; clone size: few
CDR3 protein: CASSLSSEAFF; CDR3 DNA: TGTGCCAGCAGTTTATCGTCCGAAGCTTTCTTT; D gene: .; V gene: TRBV28; J gene: TRBJ1-1; clone size: .
CDR3 protein: CASSGDTTTNYGYTF; CDR3 DNA: TGTGCCAGCTCAGGGGACACCACTACTAACTATGGCTACACCTTC; D gene: .; V gene: TRBV18; J gene: TRBJ1-2; clone size: .
CDR3 protein: CASSFMSGGQETQYF; CDR3 DNA: TGCGCCAGCAGCTTTATGAGCGGGGGCCAAGAGACCCAGTACTTC; D gene: TRBD2; V gene: TRBV5-1; J gene: TRBJ2-5; clone size: .
CDR3 protein: CASSEVGAVSPLHF; CDR3 DNA: TGTGCCAGCAGTGAAGTGGGGGCGGTTTCACCCCTCCACTTT; D gene: .; V gene: TRBV6-1; J gene: TRBJ1-6; clone size: .
CDR3 protein: CASKLAVANTGELFF; CDR3 DNA: TGTGCCAGCAAGTTGGCAGTCGCGAACACCGGGGAGCTGTTTTTT; D gene: .; V gene: TRBV2; J gene: TRBJ2-2; clone size: many
CDR3 protein: CASSSAGGVGTQYF; CDR3 DNA: TGTGCCAGCAGCTCAGCCGGGGGGGTCGGGACCCAGTACTTC; D gene: TRBD2; V gene: TRBV11-2; J gene: TRBJ2-5; clone size: .
CDR3 protein: CASSHSGGPGSGELFF; CDR3 DNA: TGTGCCAGCAGCCACTCGGGGGGGCCGGGGTCCGGGGAGCTGTTTTTT; D gene: TRBD2; V gene: TRBV6-6; J gene: TRBJ2-2; clone size: .
CDR3 protein: CASSPPGLASNEQFF; CDR3 DNA: TGTGCCAGCTCACCACCGGGACTAGCCTCTAATGAGCAGTTCTTC; D gene: TRBD2; V gene: TRBV18; J gene: TRBJ2-1; clone size: .
CDR3 protein: CASSILQGALGYTF; CDR3 DNA: TGTGCCAGCAGTATCCTACAGGGGGCACTTGGCTACACCTTC; D gene: TRBD1; V gene: TRBV6-5; J gene: TRBJ1-2; clone size: .
CDR3 protein: CASTKDRVATEAFF; CDR3 DNA: TGTGCCAGCACCAAAGACAGGGTGGCCACTGAAGCTTTCTTT; D gene: .; V gene: TRBV21-1; J gene: TRBJ1-1; clone size: .